This TCR beta chain was found in a study of graft-versus-host responses after intestinal transplantation. At the level of the study: The whole recipient group had anti-thymocyte globulin induction followed by tacrolimus and steroids for around three years.

This CDR3 comprises 16 residues. Germline CDR1 is SGDLS and CDR2 is YYNGEE. The V gene lost 3 bases and the J gene lost 2 bases, with 14 bases spanning the gap. A remark on this clone: What it recognizes is unknown.

The protocol was immunoSEQ multiplex PCR, while the TCRdb copy is restricted to in-frame clones and leaves out a portion. The table lists 85,000 to 100,000 clones, about 94% of them singletons. The V call is TRBV9, the J call TRBJ2-2; no reliable D call. This sequence was found in a human donor who received an intestinal transplant. Sequencing was performed on unstimulated CD4+ T cells sorted from spleen or lymph node cells, taken before intestinal transplant. CDR3 sequence: CASSALSSRNTGELFF. The CDR3 region has the DNA TGTGCCAGCAGCGCCCTCTCGAGCCGAAACACCGGGGAGCTGTTTTTT.